This T cell receptor beta chain was documented in a study of control samples from healthy donors and cancer patients. The data were produced by immunoSEQ multiplex PCR, yet TCRdb's version contains in-frame clones alone and is incomplete. Of 150,000 to 200,000 clones listed, roughly 91% are singletons. The specimen was blood. This receptor was obtained from a woman aged 30 to 39 in good health.

The CDR3 sequence is CASSQGSNYGYTF. The CDR3 DNA reads TGTGCCAGCTCACAGGGGTCTAACTATGGCTACACCTTC. V usage is TRBV18 and J usage is TRBJ1-2; tentatively, D is TRBD1 (5 bases). Per the germline V gene, CDR1 is KGHSH and CDR2 is LQKENI. CDR3 length equals 13 residues. V dropped 4 bases and J dropped 0 bases, with 6 bases sitting between them.